Sequencing of this T cell receptor beta chain was carried out in a study of shared clonotypes between healthy human individuals. Study findings and constraints: Donor scarcity curtailed the genetic and exposure-history diversity represented herein.

Unsorted PBMC DNA was sequenced on ten immunoSEQ deep assay plates. The data were produced by immunoSEQ multiplex PCR, yet TCRdb's version contains in-frame clones alone and is incomplete. The table shows 400,000 to 500,000 clones, with over 60% occurring only once. With respect to this clone: Its specificity is not known.

V was clipped by 4 bases and J by 0 bases, with 10 bases between them. The CDR3 has 15 amino acids. From germline, CDR1 is MNHEY and CDR2 SMNVEV (reference sequence). The source material was PBMCs. The TCR comes from a woman between 40 and 50 years old in good health. Some clones in this sample may be carry-over from other donors' samples. This rearrangement joins TRBV27 to TRBJ1-5; D perhaps matches TRBD1 (5 bases). DNA of the CDR3: TGTGCCAGCAGTTACCTAGGGGATAGCAATCAGCCCCAGCATTTT. Translated: CASSYLGDSNQPQHF.